These T cell receptor beta chains were read from a single sample in a study of technical replicates of blood from several donors. The repertoire was sequenced with immunoSEQ multiplex PCR; TCRdb's copy has only in-frame clones and lacks some. This repertoire shows under 75,000 clones, about 86% found once; its top ten account for about 4.8%. Sequencing was done on a sample of PBMCs. All receptors derive from a human donor in good health. Some clones in this sample may be carry-over from other donors' samples. The CDR3 runs from the conserved cysteine through the conserved F or W. Each record gives: D gene, V gene, J gene, clone size, CDR3 DNA, CDR3 protein. The D gene is left open where the match is weak. A row's size may be missing; if present it is once, few, many or a size class.

D gene: NA
V gene: TRBV6-5
J gene: TRBJ1-2
clone size: few
CDR3 DNA: TGTGCCAGCTGGCCGGGTAGTAACTATGGCTACACCTTC
CDR3 protein: CASWPGSNYGYTF

D gene: NA
V gene: TRBV27
J gene: TRBJ2-3
clone size: NA
CDR3 DNA: TGTGCCAGCAGTTTATACGTGTCAGTTGGCACAGATACGCAGTATTTT
CDR3 protein: CASSLYVSVGTDTQYF

D gene: NA
V gene: TRBV25-1
J gene: TRBJ2-1
clone size: NA
CDR3 DNA: TGTGCCAGCAGTGAAGTTACTATTTGGAGGCAGTTCTTC
CDR3 protein: CASSEVTIWRQFF

D gene: TRBD1
V gene: TRBV18
J gene: TRBJ1-5
clone size: NA
CDR3 DNA: TGTGCCAGCTCACCCGGGACAGGAAATAGCAATCAGCCCCAGCATTTT
CDR3 protein: CASSPGTGNSNQPQHF

D gene: TRBD1
V gene: TRBV19
J gene: TRBJ2-1
clone size: NA
CDR3 DNA: TGTGCCAGTAGTATAAGGACAGGGGACAATGAGCAGTTCTTC
CDR3 protein: CASSIRTGDNEQFF

D gene: TRBD1
V gene: TRBV10-3
J gene: TRBJ1-1
clone size: NA
CDR3 DNA: TGTGCCATCAGCCGACAGGGGAGGGACACTGAAGCTTTCTTT
CDR3 protein: CAISRQGRDTEAFF

D gene: NA
V gene: TRBV4-2
J gene: TRBJ2-2
clone size: NA
CDR3 DNA: TGTGCCAGCAGCCAAGATGGTAGAGTTGCCCAGAACACCGGGGAGCTGTTTTTT
CDR3 protein: CASSQDGRVAQNTGELFF

D gene: NA
V gene: TRBV30
J gene: TRBJ2-7
clone size: NA
CDR3 DNA: TGTGCCTGGAGTGTACCCCAGGGCAAGCAGTACTTC
CDR3 protein: CAWSVPQGKQYF

D gene: TRBD1
V gene: TRBV27
J gene: TRBJ1-5
clone size: NA
CDR3 DNA: TGTGCCAGCAGTTTCGGGCAGGGGGCGAATCAGCCCCAGCATTTT
CDR3 protein: CASSFGQGANQPQHF

D gene: TRBD2
V gene: TRBV2
J gene: TRBJ2-6
clone size: NA
CDR3 DNA: TGTGCCAGCAGTGAACAAAGCGGGAGACGCCCTGGGGCCAACGTCCTGACTTTC
CDR3 protein: CASSEQSGRRPGANVLTF

D gene: NA
V gene: TRBV4-3
J gene: TRBJ1-5
clone size: NA
CDR3 DNA: TGCGCCAGCGCATTGGGCATGGGTCAGCCCCAGCATTTT
CDR3 protein: CASALGMGQPQHF

D gene: NA
V gene: TRBV5-4
J gene: TRBJ2-2
clone size: NA
CDR3 DNA: TGTGCCAGCAGCCCCCCGGTACCGAACACCGGGGAGCTGTTTTTT
CDR3 protein: CASSPPVPNTGELFF

D gene: TRBD1
V gene: TRBV29-1
J gene: TRBJ1-2
clone size: NA
CDR3 DNA: TGCAGCGCCGAGGGACAGGGGGCTGGGGGCTACACCTTC
CDR3 protein: CSAEGQGAGGYTF

D gene: NA
V gene: TRBV11-2
J gene: TRBJ2-7
clone size: NA
CDR3 DNA: TGTGCCAGCAGCTTTTTACTAGACTCCTACGAGCAGTACTTC
CDR3 protein: CASSFLLDSYEQYF

D gene: NA
V gene: TRBV27
J gene: TRBJ2-3
clone size: few
CDR3 DNA: TGTGCCAGCAGTTTAATGGCAGGGGGAGGTTTGGATACGCAGTATTTT
CDR3 protein: CASSLMAGGGLDTQYF

D gene: TRBD1
V gene: TRBV11-2
J gene: TRBJ2-7
clone size: NA
CDR3 DNA: TGTGCCAGCAGCTTTAAGACAGGGCCAGCCTACGAGCAGTACTTC
CDR3 protein: CASSFKTGPAYEQYF

D gene: NA
V gene: TRBV4-2
J gene: TRBJ2-7
clone size: NA
CDR3 DNA: TGTGCCAGCAGCCAAGATCAGGGTGACCATTCCTACGAGCAGTACTTC
CDR3 protein: CASSQDQGDHSYEQYF

D gene: NA
V gene: TRBV9
J gene: TRBJ1-2
clone size: NA
CDR3 DNA: TGTGCCAGCAGCGAAACAGACAACTATGGCTACACCTTC
CDR3 protein: CASSETDNYGYTF

D gene: NA
V gene: TRBV5-1
J gene: TRBJ1-2
clone size: NA
CDR3 DNA: TGCGCCAGCAGCCAATACACCGGCGGGGGCTATGGCTACACCTTC
CDR3 protein: CASSQYTGGGYGYTF

D gene: TRBD2
V gene: TRBV7-6
J gene: TRBJ2-3
clone size: once
CDR3 DNA: TGTGCCAGCAGCCGGGGGGGGGATACGCAGTATTTT
CDR3 protein: CASSRGGDTQYF